This T cell receptor beta chain was sequenced during a study of cytomegalovirus exposure and HLA in healthy donors. Between the trimmed V and J ends, which lost 1 base and 8 bases, there was a span of 12 bases. This CDR3 comprises 14 residues. Germline CDR1 SEHNR, CDR2 FQNEAQ (reference sequence). Overall study findings and caveats: A prior analysis recorded that most TCR beta V segments were productive about 90% or about 30% of the time.

The PCR contained 60 Vbeta and 13 Jbeta primers. TCRdb's copy holds only in-frame clones and misses some; the assay was immunoSEQ multiplex PCR. Of approximately 100,000 clones detected, approximately 74% appear once; the ten largest clones hold 1.8%. This clone counts as medium-sized. The antigen is unknown. Sequencing used PBMCs. The TCR was taken from a male donor in good health and CMV-seronegative. The chain uses TRBV7-9 and TRBJ1-5; D gene ambiguous. Here the CDR3 reads CASSLGGFEEPQHF. CDR3 sequence (DNA): TGTGCCAGCAGCTTAGGAGGGTTTGAAGAGCCCCAGCATTTT.